The source of this T cell receptor beta chain is a study of blood T cell repertoires in COVID-19. CDR1 and CDR2 (germline): MNHEY, SMNVEV (reference sequence). The CDR3 spans 16 residues. The junction had 14 bases not matched to a gene; V was cut back by 10 bases and J by 4 bases. Assay: immunoSEQ multiplex PCR; the TCRdb copy retains only in-frame clones and omits some. Of about 66,000 clones listed, about four fifths are singletons. The chain carries TRBV27 and TRBJ2-7; 12 bases are a match to TRBD1. This clonotype originated in a human donor in a cohort sampled during active COVID-19. The sample was peripheral blood. The CDR3 reads CATRFRGDRGQYEQYF. The DNA of the CDR3 is TGTGCCACCCGCTTCCGCGGGGACAGGGGGCAGTACGAGCAGTACTTC.